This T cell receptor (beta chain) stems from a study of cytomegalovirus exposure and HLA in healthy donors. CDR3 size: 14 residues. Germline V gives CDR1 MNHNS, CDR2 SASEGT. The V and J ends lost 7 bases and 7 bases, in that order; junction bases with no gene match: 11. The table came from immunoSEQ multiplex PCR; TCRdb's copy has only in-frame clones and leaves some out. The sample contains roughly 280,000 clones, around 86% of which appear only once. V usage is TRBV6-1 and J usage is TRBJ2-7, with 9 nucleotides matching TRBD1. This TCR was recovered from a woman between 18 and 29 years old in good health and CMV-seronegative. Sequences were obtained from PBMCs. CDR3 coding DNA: TGTGCCAGCAAATTGGGACAGGGAGTCGGGGAGCAGTACTTC. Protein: CASKLGQGVGEQYF.